This T cell receptor (beta chain) was profiled in a study of tumor-infiltrating lymphocytes in primary liver carcinoma. Study-level results: Less overlap was seen in tumor-adjacent and tumor-blood pairs than in tumor region pairs. Found in all five tumor regions were only about 7-24% of top clones.

With a constant-region primer, TCR beta cDNA was made from 450 to 500 ng of total RNA. What produced the TCR beta libraries was three nested multiplex PCR rounds using slightly modified ARM-PCR. Use of TRBV1-TRBV30 forward primers with a C-beta reverse primer characterized the first two PCR rounds, which lasted about 11 cycles each. TCRdb recomputed calls from the multiplex PCR reads with MiXCR, one row per CDR3 protein. The sample has roughly 100,000 distinct CDR3 sequences, 55% to 80% seen once. Comments on this clonotype: Antigen specificity is unknown. One end of the junction varies from germline; a read error may be responsible.

Scientists recovered RNA and DNA together from around 20-30 mg of unsorted bulk tissue. Viable tumor cells exceeded 90% in all tumor samples. This CDR3 region has 14 residues. The sequence came from a woman aged 60-75 years with primary liver carcinoma and hepatitis B virus infection. Specimen: liver tumor tissue from sampling region 2. The subset denotes: tumor region T2, inferior pole. This chain uses TRBV12-3 or TRBV12-4 with TRBJ2-5; 9 bases map to TRBD2. CDR3 region: CASIPSSGKETQYF. The CDR3 DNA reads as TGTGCCAGCATTCCGTCTAGCGGGAAAGAGACCCAATACTTC.